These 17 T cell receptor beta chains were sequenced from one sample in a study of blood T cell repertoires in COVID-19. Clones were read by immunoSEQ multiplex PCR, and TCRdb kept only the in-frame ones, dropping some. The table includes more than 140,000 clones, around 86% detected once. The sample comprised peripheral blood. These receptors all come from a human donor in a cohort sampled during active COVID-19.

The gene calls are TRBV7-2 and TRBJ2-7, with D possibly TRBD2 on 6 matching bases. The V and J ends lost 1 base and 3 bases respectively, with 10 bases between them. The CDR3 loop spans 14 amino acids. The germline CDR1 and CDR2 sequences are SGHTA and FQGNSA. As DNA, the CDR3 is TGTGCCAGCAGCTTAGTGGCTAGCGACTACGAGCAGTACTTC. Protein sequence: CASSLVASDYEQYF. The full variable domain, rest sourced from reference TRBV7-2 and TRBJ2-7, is GAGVSQSPSNKVTEKGKDVELRCDPISGHTALYWYRQSLGQGLEFLIYFQGNSAPDKSGLPSDRFSAERTGGSVSTLTIQRTQQEDSAVYLCASSLVASDYEQYFGPGTRLTVT.

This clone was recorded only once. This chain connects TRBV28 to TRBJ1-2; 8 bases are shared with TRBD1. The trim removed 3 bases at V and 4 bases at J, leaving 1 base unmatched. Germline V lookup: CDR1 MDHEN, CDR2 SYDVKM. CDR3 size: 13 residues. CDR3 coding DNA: TGTGCCAGCAGTTTCGACAGGGGCTATGGCTACACCTTC. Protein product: CASSFDRGYGYTF.

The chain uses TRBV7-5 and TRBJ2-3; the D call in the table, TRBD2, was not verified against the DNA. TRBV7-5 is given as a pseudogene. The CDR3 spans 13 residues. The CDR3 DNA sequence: TGTGCCAGAAGACCTAAAAACACAGATACGCAGTATTTT. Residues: CARRPKNTDTQYF.

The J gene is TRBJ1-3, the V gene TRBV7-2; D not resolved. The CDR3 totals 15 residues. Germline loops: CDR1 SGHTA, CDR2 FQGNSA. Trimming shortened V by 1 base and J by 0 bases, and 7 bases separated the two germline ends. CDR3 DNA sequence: TGTGCCAGCAGCTTAGGTCGGGACTCTGGAAACACCATATATTTT. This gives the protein CASSLGRDSGNTIYF.

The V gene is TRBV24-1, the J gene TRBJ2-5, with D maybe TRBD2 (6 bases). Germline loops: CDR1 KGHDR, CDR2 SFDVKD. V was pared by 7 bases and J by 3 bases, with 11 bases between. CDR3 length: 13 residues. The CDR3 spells CATRGGGEETQYF. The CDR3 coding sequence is TGTGCCACCAGGGGGGGTGGCGAAGAGACCCAGTACTTC.

CDR3 nucleotides: TGCAGCGCTAGATCCGGGACAGGGTATAATTCACCCCTCCACTTT. It is translated as CSARSGTGYNSPLHF. The chain uses TRBV29-1 and TRBJ1-6, with 9 bases identical to TRBD1. The junction had 8 bases not matched to a gene; V was cut back by 7 bases and J by 4 bases. The CDR3 has 15 amino acids. CDR1 is SQVTM, CDR2 ANQGSEA, per germline.

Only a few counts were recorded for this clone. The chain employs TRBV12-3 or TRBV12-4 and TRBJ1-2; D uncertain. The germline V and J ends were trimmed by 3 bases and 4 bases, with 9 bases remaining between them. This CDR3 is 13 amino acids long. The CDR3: CASSFGEAYGYTF. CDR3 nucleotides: TGTGCCAGCAGTTTCGGGGAGGCCTATGGCTACACCTTC.

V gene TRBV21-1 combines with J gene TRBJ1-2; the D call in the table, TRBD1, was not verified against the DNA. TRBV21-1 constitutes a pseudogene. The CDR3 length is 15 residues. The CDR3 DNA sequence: TGTGCCAGCACCGTTTCTCACAGGACACCGTATGGCTACACCTTC. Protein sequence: CASTVSHRTPYGYTF.

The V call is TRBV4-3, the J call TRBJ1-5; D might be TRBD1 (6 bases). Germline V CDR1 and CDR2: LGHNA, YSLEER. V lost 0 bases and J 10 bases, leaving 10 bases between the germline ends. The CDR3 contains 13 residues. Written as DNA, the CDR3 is TGCGCCAGCAGCCAAGATCCCAGGGGCCCCCAGCATTTT. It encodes CASSQDPRGPQHF.

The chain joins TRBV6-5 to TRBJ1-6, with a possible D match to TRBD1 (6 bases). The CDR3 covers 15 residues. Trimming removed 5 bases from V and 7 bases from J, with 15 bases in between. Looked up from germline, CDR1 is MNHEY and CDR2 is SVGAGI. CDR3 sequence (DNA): TGTGCCAGCAGTAGGTCGACAGGAATGAATTCACCCCTCCACTTT. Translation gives CASSRSTGMNSPLHF.

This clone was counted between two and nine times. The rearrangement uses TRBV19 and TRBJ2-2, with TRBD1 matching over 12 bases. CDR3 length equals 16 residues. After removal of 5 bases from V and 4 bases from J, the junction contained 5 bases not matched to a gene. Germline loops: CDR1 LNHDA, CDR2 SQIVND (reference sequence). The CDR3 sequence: CASSLGTGGSTGELFF. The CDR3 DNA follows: TGTGCCAGTAGTCTCGGGACAGGGGGCAGCACCGGGGAGCTGTTTTTT. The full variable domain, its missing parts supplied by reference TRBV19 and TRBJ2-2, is DGGITQSPKYLFRKEGQNVTLSCEQNLNHDAMYWYRQDPGQGLRLIYYSQIVNDFQKGDIAEGYSVSREKKESFPLTVTSAQKNPTAFYLCASSLGTGGSTGELFFGEGSRLTVL.

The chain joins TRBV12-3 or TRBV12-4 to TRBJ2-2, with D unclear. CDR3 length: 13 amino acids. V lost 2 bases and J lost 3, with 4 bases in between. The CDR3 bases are TGTGCCAGCAGTTTATCCTACACCGGGGAGCTGTTTTTT. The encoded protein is CASSLSYTGELFF.

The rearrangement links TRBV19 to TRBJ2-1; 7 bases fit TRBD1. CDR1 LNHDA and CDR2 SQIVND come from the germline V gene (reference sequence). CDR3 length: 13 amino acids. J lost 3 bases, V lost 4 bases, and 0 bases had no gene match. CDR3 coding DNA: TGTGCCAGTAGTACAGGGGGCTACAATGAGCAGTTCTTC. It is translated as CASSTGGYNEQFF.

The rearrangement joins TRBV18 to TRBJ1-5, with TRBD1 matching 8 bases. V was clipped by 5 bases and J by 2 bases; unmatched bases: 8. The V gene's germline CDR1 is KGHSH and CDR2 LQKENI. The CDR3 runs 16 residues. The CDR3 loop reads CASSAFTGGGNQPQHF. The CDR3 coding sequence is TGTGCCAGCTCAGCATTTACAGGGGGTGGCAATCAGCCCCAGCATTTT.

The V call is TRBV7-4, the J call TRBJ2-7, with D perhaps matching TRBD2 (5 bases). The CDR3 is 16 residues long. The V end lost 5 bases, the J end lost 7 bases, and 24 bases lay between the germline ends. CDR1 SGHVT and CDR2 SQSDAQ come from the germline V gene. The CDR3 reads CASSHSEPHGAGEQYF. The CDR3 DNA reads TGTGCCAGCAGCCACAGTGAGCCCCACGGTGCGGGTGAGCAGTACTTC.

The CDR3 region is CASSFRDRGLGEQYF. The DNA of the CDR3 is TGTGCCAGCAGCTTCCGGGACAGGGGGCTGGGCGAGCAGTACTTC. The genes are TRBV7-2 and TRBJ2-7; 12 bases map to TRBD1. Germline V gene data show CDR1 as SGHTA and CDR2 as FQGNSA. Trimming cost V 3 bases and J 6 bases; bases outside gene matches: 6. CDR3 length: 15 residues.

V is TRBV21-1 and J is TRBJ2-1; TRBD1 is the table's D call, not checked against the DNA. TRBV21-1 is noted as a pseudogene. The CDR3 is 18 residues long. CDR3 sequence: CASSKVDRDHVGYNEQFF. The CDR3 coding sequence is TGTGCCAGCAGCAAAGTAGACAGGGATCACGTCGGATACAATGAGCAGTTCTTC.